Sequencing of this TCR beta chain was carried out in a study of cytomegalovirus exposure and HLA in healthy donors. This clone was counted a single time. Its target is unknown. The PCR was carried out with 60 Vbeta primers and 13 Jbeta primers. Per the study methods: Later reanalysis found around 80 million unique TCR beta chains, approximately 11 million of them shared. Here immunoSEQ multiplex PCR was the method, and the copy in TCRdb shows in-frame clones only, minus some. The DNA was the basis for D and trimming; V, J and clone size are from that table. The table lists around 150,000 clones, 60% to 80% of them singletons. Study outcomes and limitations: A link between a missense DCLRE1C variant and TCR beta V- and J-gene trimming emerged from a later analysis.

Sample: PBMCs. The sequence derives from a man aged 18 to 35 in good health and CMV-seropositive.

The CDR3 protein is CASSLVRLASDNEQFF. As DNA, the CDR3 is TGTGCCAGCAGCTTAGTACGGCTAGCGAGTGACAATGAGCAGTTCTTC. The chain uses TRBV7-9 and TRBJ2-1; the D gene is possibly TRBD2 (6 bases). Germline CDR1 SEHNR, CDR2 FQNEAQ (reference sequence). This CDR3 is built from 16 residues. With 1 base removed from V and 5 bases from J, the gap between germline ends came to 15 bases.